This TCR beta chain was found in a study of cytomegalovirus exposure and HLA in healthy donors. Study background: The study placed over 65% of its approximately 360 genotyped donors in the Caucasian-associated ancestry cluster.

V was pared by 7 bases and J by 2 bases, with 18 bases between. This CDR3 has 16 residues. Germline V CDR1 and CDR2: MNHNY, SVGAGI (reference sequence). A multiplex PCR was run with 60 Vbeta primers and 13 Jbeta primers. Assay used: immunoSEQ multiplex PCR; TCRdb lists only in-frame clones, some missing. This table has 110,000 to 150,000 clones, 75% to 80% appearing once. This clonotype was obtained from a female donor in good health and CMV-seronegative. The V and J genes are TRBV6-6 and TRBJ1-5, with D tentatively TRBD1 (5 bases). Sample: PBMCs. The CDR3 DNA sequence: TGTGCCAGCACACCCGTGGGGGGAGGGGGCAATCAGCCCCAGCATTTT. This sequence encodes CASTPVGGGGNQPQHF.